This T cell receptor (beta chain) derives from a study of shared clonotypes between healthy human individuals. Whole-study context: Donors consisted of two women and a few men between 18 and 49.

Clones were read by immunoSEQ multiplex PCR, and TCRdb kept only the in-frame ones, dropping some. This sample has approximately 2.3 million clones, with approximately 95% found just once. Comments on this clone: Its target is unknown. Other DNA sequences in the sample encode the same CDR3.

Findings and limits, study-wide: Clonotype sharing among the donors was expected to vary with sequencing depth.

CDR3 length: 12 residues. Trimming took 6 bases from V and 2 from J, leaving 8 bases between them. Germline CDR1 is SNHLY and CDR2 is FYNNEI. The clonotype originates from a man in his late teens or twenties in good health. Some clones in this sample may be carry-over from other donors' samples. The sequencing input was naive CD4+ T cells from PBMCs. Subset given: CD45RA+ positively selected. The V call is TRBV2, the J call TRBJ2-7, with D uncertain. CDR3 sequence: CASRRQPYEQYF. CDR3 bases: TGTGCCAGCAGGAGACAACCCTACGAGCAGTACTTC.